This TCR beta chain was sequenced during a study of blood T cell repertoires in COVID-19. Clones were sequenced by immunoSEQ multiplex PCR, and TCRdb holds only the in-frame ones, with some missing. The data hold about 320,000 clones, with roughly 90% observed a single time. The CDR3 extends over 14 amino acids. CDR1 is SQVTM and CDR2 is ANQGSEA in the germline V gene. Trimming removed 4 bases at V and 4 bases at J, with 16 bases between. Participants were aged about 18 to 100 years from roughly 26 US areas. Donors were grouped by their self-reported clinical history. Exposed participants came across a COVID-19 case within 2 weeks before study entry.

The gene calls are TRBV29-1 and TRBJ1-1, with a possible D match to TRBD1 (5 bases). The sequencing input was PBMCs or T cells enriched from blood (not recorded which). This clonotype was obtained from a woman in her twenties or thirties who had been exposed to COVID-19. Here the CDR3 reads CSVVGQGGITEAFF. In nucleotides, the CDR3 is TGCAGCGTTGTCGGGCAGGGAGGAATCACTGAAGCTTTCTTT.